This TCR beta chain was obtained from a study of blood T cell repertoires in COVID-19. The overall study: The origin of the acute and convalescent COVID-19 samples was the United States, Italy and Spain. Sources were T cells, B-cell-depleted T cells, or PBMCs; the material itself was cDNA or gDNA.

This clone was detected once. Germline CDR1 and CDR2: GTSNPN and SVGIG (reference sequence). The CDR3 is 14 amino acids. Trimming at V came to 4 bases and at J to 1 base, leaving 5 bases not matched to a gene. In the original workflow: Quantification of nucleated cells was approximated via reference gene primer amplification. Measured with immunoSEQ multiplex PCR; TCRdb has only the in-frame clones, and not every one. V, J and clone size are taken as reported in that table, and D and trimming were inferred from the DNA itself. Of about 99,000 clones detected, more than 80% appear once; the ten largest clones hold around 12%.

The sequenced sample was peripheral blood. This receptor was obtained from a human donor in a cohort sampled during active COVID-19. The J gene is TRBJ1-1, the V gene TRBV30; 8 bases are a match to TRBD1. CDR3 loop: CAWNMGQENTEAFF. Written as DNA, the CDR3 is TGTGCCTGGAACATGGGACAGGAGAACACTGAAGCTTTCTTT. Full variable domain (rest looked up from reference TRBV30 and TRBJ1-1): SQTIHQWPATLVQPVGSPLSLECTVEGTSNPNLYWYRQAAGRGLQLLFYSVGIGQISSEVPQNLSASRPQDRQFILSSKKLLLSDSGFYLCAWNMGQENTEAFFGQGTRLTVV.